Listed below are T cell receptor beta chains from one sample, sequenced in a study of Ad26.COV2.S vaccination and SARS-CoV-2 variants. Method: immunoSEQ multiplex PCR; TCRdb's copy keeps in-frame clones and lacks some. The sample lists roughly 350,000 clones; around nine tenths were seen once. Sequenced material: peripheral blood, taken in a trial of Ad26.COV2.S vaccine versus placebo. The receptor source for this set is a person aged 18-65 years who received the Ad26.COV2.S COVID-19 vaccine or a placebo. CDR3s leave out the opening cysteine and the closing phenylalanine or tryptophan. D genes are given only for firm matches.

J: TRBJ2-7
D: .
V: TRBV25-1
CDR3: ASSPRGLTNYEQY

J: TRBJ2-7
D: .
V: TRBV27
CDR3: ASSLGRGGGYEQY

J: TRBJ1-1
D: .
V: TRBV5-1
CDR3: ASSRGQTNTEAF

J: TRBJ2-7
D: .
V: TRBV13
CDR3: ASSLRAGPATSSYEQY

J: TRBJ1-4
D: .
V: TRBV18
CDR3: ASSPNTNEKLF

J: TRBJ2-1
D: TRBD2
V: TRBV5-1
CDR3: ASSPQGLAGQKSSYNEQF

J: TRBJ2-5
D: .
V: TRBV7-9
CDR3: ASSTGLRGETQY

J: TRBJ1-2
D: .
V: TRBV11-2
CDR3: ASSLDLQGNYGYT

J: TRBJ2-5
D: .
V: TRBV6-5
CDR3: ASSPLQETQY

J: TRBJ2-1
D: .
V: TRBV15
CDR3: ATSSRLDVQVGSYNEQF

J: TRBJ1-2
D: .
V: TRBV2
CDR3: ASSLTDSNYGYT

J: TRBJ2-1
D: TRBD1
V: TRBV6-4
CDR3: ASSATGTGLHGEQF

J: TRBJ2-5
D: .
V: TRBV19
CDR3: ASSGSGTGGETQY

J: TRBJ2-6
D: .
V: TRBV30
CDR3: AWMGANVLT

J: TRBJ2-5
D: TRBD2
V: TRBV27
CDR3: ASSSGLAPETQY

J: TRBJ1-5
D: TRBD1
V: TRBV7-8
CDR3: ASGSDRAWNQPQH

J: TRBJ2-5
D: TRBD1
V: TRBV5-1
CDR3: ASRQTGTGGRETQY

J: TRBJ1-6
D: TRBD1
V: TRBV5-6
CDR3: ASSGGQGARSNSPLH

J: TRBJ2-2
D: .
V: TRBV7-9
CDR3: ASSLGPGELF

J: TRBJ2-1
D: .
V: TRBV11-1
CDR3: ASSPYLAVTYNEQF

J: TRBJ1-5
D: .
V: TRBV7-6
CDR3: ASSFGGGQPQH

J: TRBJ2-7
D: .
V: TRBV11-2
CDR3: ASSLWRGPYEQY

J: TRBJ1-1
D: .
V: TRBV19
CDR3: ASSSGDPSTEAF

J: TRBJ2-1
D: .
V: TRBV30
CDR3: AWSVRDLDNEQF

J: TRBJ2-2
D: TRBD1
V: TRBV27
CDR3: ASSLVGDRAPGELF

J: TRBJ2-2
D: TRBD1
V: TRBV5-1
CDR3: ASSPSRDRATGELF

J: TRBJ1-2
D: .
V: TRBV9
CDR3: ASSVDGQARGYT

J: TRBJ1-1
D: .
V: TRBV5-1
CDR3: ASNPDSDGEAF

J: TRBJ1-1
D: .
V: TRBV27
CDR3: ASSFLGGQTEAF

J: TRBJ1-2
D: .
V: TRBV3-1/TRBV3-2
CDR3: ASSQRGSGAIGYT

J: TRBJ2-3
D: TRBD2
V: TRBV30
CDR3: AWSAGGAADTQY